These 3 T cell receptor beta chains were sequenced from one sample in a study of T cells after yellow fever vaccination. TCRdb itself ran the 5' RACE reads through MiXCR, one entry per CDR3 protein. The sample has under 550,000 distinct CDR3 sequences; around a fifth are singletons. The sequenced sample was PBMCs, obtained roughly 20 days after the first yellow fever vaccination. The source is a man aged 18 to 30 who received the YFV17D yellow fever vaccine.

A few counts support this clonotype. The chain links TRBV7-9 to TRBJ1-1; D is undetermined. Trimming shortened V by 8 bases and J by 1 base, and 11 bases separated the two germline ends. Germline loops: CDR1 SEHNR, CDR2 FQNEAQ (reference sequence). This CDR3 spans 13 amino acids. CDR3 coding DNA: TGTGCCAGCTTCGGACTCACGAACACTGAAGCTTTCTTT. It encodes CASFGLTNTEAFF.

This chain links TRBV5-6 with TRBJ2-1; D uncertain. Germline CDR1 and CDR2: SGHDT and YYEEEE. Between the trimmed V and J ends, which lost 4 bases and 4 bases, there was a span of 9 bases. The CDR3 is 13 amino acids. The CDR3 DNA is TGTGCCAGCAGCCCGACGGAGTACAATGAGCAGTTCTTC. It translates to CASSPTEYNEQFF.

This clonotype was found a few times. The rearrangement links TRBV27 to TRBJ2-7; no reliable D call. Trimming left V 3 bases short and J 6 bases short, with 12 bases between. The CDR3 is 13 residues long. CDR1 and CDR2 from the germline V gene are MNHEY and SMNVEV (reference sequence). CDR3 sequence: CASSLGFASEQYF. CDR3 coding DNA: TGTGCCAGCAGTTTGGGCTTTGCCTCCGAGCAGTACTTC.